Presented here are 9 T cell receptor beta chains from one specimen sequenced in a study of control samples from healthy donors and cancer patients. Assay used: immunoSEQ multiplex PCR; TCRdb lists only in-frame clones, some missing. Among about 18,000 clones, roughly 80% were seen once, and the ten largest hold 29%. Sequencing was carried out using PBMCs. Receptors originate from an older man with head and neck cancer.

The chain recombines TRBV10-3 with TRBJ1-6; 9 nucleotides line up with TRBD1. Trimming cost V 6 bases and J 4 bases; bases outside gene matches: 4. CDR3 length equals 15 residues. Looked up from germline, CDR1 is ENHRY and CDR2 is SYGVKD. CDR3 nucleotides: TGTGCCATCAGCGGGACAGGGATATATAATTCACCCCTCCACTTT. Protein sequence: CAISGTGIYNSPLHF.

The rearrangement joins TRBV3-1 (or the pseudogene TRBV3-2) to TRBJ2-7, with 7 bases matching TRBD2. The CDR3 runs 13 residues. Trimming took 1 base from V and 7 from J; bases not matched to a gene: 4. The V gene's germline CDR1 is LGHDT and CDR2 YNNKEL (reference sequence). CDR3 DNA: TGTGCCAGCAGCCAAGTGCAGGGAGGGGAGCAGTACTTC. Translation: CASSQVQGGEQYF.

This clone has a handful of counts. V and J are TRBV7-9 and TRBJ2-7, with a possible D match to TRBD2 (6 bases). The CDR3 contains 13 residues. The germline V gene has CDR1 SEHNR and CDR2 FQNEAQ (reference sequence). V was clipped by 4 bases and J by 6 bases, with 13 bases between them. Here the CDR3 reads CASSSPGVPEQYF. The DNA of the CDR3 is TGTGCCAGCAGCTCCCCGGGGGTTCCCGAGCAGTACTTC.

CDR3 DNA: TGTGCCAGCAGCTTACCGGAGGCAGCTAATTCACCCCTCCACTTT. Translated: CASSLPEAANSPLHF. The rearrangement joins TRBV2 to TRBJ1-6; D not certain. The V gene's germline CDR1 is SNHLY and CDR2 FYNNEI. The CDR3 has 15 residues. V lost 6 bases and J lost 6, with 15 bases in between.

The chain uses TRBV7-9 and TRBJ2-7; D is undetermined. Germline CDR1 and CDR2: SEHNR and FQNEAQ (reference sequence). The CDR3 spans 13 residues. The V and J ends lost 2 bases and 3 bases respectively, with 8 bases between them. For the CDR3, the DNA is TGTGCCAGCAGCTTAAGTGAGAACTACGAGCAGTACTTC. Translating gives CASSLSENYEQYF.

The chain combines TRBV24-1 with TRBJ2-3, with 16 bases aligning to TRBD2. J gave up 3 bases and V 0 bases, and 2 bases lay outside the gene matches. Germline CDR1 reads KGHDR; CDR2 reads SFDVKD. CDR3 length equals 18 residues. The CDR3 DNA reads TGTGCCACCAGTGATTTGCGGGGACTAGCGGGAGGGACAGATACGCAGTATTTT. It yields the protein CATSDLRGLAGGTDTQYF.

This clone was seen a few times. The genes are TRBV19 and TRBJ1-4; D is unclear. The CDR3 is 13 amino acids. Germline CDR1 reads LNHDA; CDR2 reads SQIVND (reference sequence). V was trimmed by 9 bases and J by 5 bases, leaving 13 bases between them. The CDR3 spells CASKPPGNEKLFF. The CDR3 nucleotides are TGTGCCAGCAAACCCCCGGGGAATGAAAAACTGTTTTTT.

This clone has a handful of counts. CDR3 bases: TGCGCCAGCAGCTCACTAGCGGGGGGCTACAATGAGCAGTTCTTC. This codes for CASSSLAGGYNEQFF. The chain recombines TRBV4-1 with TRBJ2-1, with TRBD2 identical over 12 bases. The ends lost 5 bases at V and 3 bases at J; junction bases unmatched: 2. The germline gives CDR1 MGHRA, CDR2 YSYEKL. The CDR3 totals 15 residues.

The chain employs TRBV10-2 and TRBJ2-5; 11 positions match TRBD1. V was pared by 7 bases and J by 7 bases, with 5 bases of the junction left unmatched. Germline CDR1 reads WSHSY; CDR2 reads SAAADI. The CDR3 consists of 13 residues. As DNA, the CDR3 is TGCGCCAGCAAGGGGACAGGGGGTCTGACCCAGTACTTC. This translates into CASKGTGGLTQYF.